The sequence of this TCR beta chain was determined in a study of Ad26.COV2.S vaccination and SARS-CoV-2 variants. The overall study: Donor was assigned to the Ad26.COV2.S arm of trial COV1001. Notes on the study in general: Responses of T cells in total may have been underestimated by the TCR breadth and depth analyses.

As for treatment: some 20 received Ad26.COV2.S at low or high dose, single or two shots; several received placebo; per-sample allocation not given. Day 63 after the first injection of vaccine or placebo was the sampling time. In the vaccine, an Ad26 vector expressed the SARS-CoV-2 spike of the Wuhan strain. For this clone: Its specificity is not known.

The assay was immunoSEQ multiplex PCR, and TCRdb's table has in-frame clones only and misses some. The sample holds over 400,000 clones, roughly 89% seen once. The sequence came from a person aged 18-60 years who received the Ad26.COV2.S COVID-19 vaccine or a placebo. The specimen was peripheral blood, collected in a trial of Ad26.COV2.S vaccine versus placebo.

In nucleotides, the CDR3 is TGTGCCAGTAGTCCTCGCGGATCCTACGAGCAGTACTTC. Translating it yields CASSPRGSYEQYF. The chain combines TRBV19 with TRBJ2-7; D unresolved. CDR3 length: 13 amino acids. The germline V gene encodes CDR1 LNHDA and CDR2 SQIVND (reference sequence). V was clipped by 5 bases and J by 1 base, with 9 bases between them.